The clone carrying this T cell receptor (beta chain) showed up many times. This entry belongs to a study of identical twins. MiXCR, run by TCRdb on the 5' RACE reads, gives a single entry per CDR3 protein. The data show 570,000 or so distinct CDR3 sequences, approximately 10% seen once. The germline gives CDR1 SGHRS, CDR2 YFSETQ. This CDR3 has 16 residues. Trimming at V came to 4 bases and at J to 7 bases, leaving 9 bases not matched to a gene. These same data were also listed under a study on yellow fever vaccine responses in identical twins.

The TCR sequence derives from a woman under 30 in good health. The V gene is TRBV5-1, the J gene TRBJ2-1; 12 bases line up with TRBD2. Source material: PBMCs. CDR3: CASSLVVGTSGNEQFF. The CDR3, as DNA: TGCGCCAGCAGCCTGGTGGTCGGGACTAGCGGGAATGAGCAGTTCTTC.